The 10 T cell receptor beta chains below were found in one sample sequenced in a study of blood T cell repertoires in COVID-19. Here immunoSEQ multiplex PCR was the method, and the copy in TCRdb shows in-frame clones only, minus some. This sample has about 430,000 clones, with 88% found just once. The material sequenced was PBMCs or T cells enriched from blood (not recorded which). Receptors were obtained from a woman under 40 with acute COVID-19.

The V gene is TRBV7-9, the J gene TRBJ2-1, with 7 bases matching TRBD1. V lost 4 bases to trimming and J lost 4 bases; unmatched junction nucleotides: 4. This CDR3 contains 14 residues. Germline V gene lookup returns CDR1 SEHNR and CDR2 FQNEAQ (reference sequence). CDR3: CASSWDSWYNEQFF. CDR3 nucleotide sequence: TGTGCCAGCAGCTGGGACAGCTGGTACAATGAGCAGTTCTTC.

The chain couples TRBV7-9 to TRBJ2-7; D unclear. The germline CDR1 and CDR2 sequences are SEHNR and FQNEAQ (reference sequence). The CDR3 spans 14 residues. V lost 5 bases, J lost 0 bases, and 11 bases lay in between. In DNA, the CDR3 is TGTGCCAGCAGCCAGTCCAGTCACTCCTACGAGCAGTACTTC. Protein sequence: CASSQSSHSYEQYF.

This chain links TRBV9 with TRBJ2-1, with TRBD2 matching 10 bases. Germline CDR1 SGDLS, CDR2 YYNGEE. CDR3 size: 14 residues. The trim removed 4 bases at V and 10 bases at J, leaving 8 bases unmatched. The CDR3, as DNA: TGTGCCAGCAGCCCCCCTAGCGGGGGTGGCGAGCAGTTCTTC. It codes for CASSPPSGGGEQFF.

J is TRBJ1-1 and V is TRBV7-2; D is unresolved. The ends were cut back, 4 bases at V and 3 bases at J, with 15 bases in the middle. The V gene's germline CDR1 is SGHTA and CDR2 FQGNSA. CDR3 length: 15 residues. CDR3: CASSYLGGRHTEAFF. The CDR3 DNA is TGTGCCAGCAGCTACTTAGGAGGGCGCCACACTGAAGCTTTCTTT.

The chain carries TRBV9 and TRBJ2-7; a weak D match, TRBD1 (6 bases). The CDR3 spans 15 residues. Germline-derived CDR1 and CDR2 are SGDLS and YYNGEE. V was cut by 2 bases and J by 2 bases, with 14 bases left in between. CDR3 nucleotides: TGTGCCAGCAGCGTCGGGCAGGGGTTTACCTACGAGCAGTACTTC. Its protein is CASSVGQGFTYEQYF.

As for this clone: The sample has other DNA sequences that encode this CDR3 too. The rearrangement links TRBV5-1 to TRBJ2-3, with D possibly TRBD1 on 5 matching bases. The germline V gene encodes CDR1 SGHRS and CDR2 YFSETQ. This CDR3 has 14 residues. V was cut by 0 bases and J by 1 base, with 6 bases left in between. Written as DNA, the CDR3 is TGCGCCAGCAGCTTGGAAGGGGGCACAGATACGCAGTATTTT. Residues: CASSLEGGTDTQYF. The full variable domain, with the rest looked up from reference TRBV5-1 and TRBJ2-3, is KAGVTQTPRYLIKTRGQQVTLSCSPISGHRSVSWYQQTPGQGLQFLFEYFSETQRNKGNFPGRFSGRQFSNSRSEMNVSTLELGDSALYLCASSLEGGTDTQYFGPGTRLTVL.

The J gene is TRBJ1-5, the V gene TRBV19, with D hard to call. Trimming cost V 1 base and J 0 bases, with 7 bases left between them. Per the germline V gene, CDR1 is LNHDA and CDR2 is SQIVND (reference sequence). This CDR3 spans 15 amino acids. As DNA, the CDR3 is TGTGCCAGTAGTATAGGAGGAAATAGCAATCAGCCCCAGCATTTT. Translated: CASSIGGNSNQPQHF. Combining the CDR3 with reference TRBV19 and TRBJ1-5 gives the whole variable domain DGGITQSPKYLFRKEGQNVTLSCEQNLNHDAMYWYRQDPGQGLRLIYYSQIVNDFQKGDIAEGYSVSREKKESFPLTVTSAQKNPTAFYLCASSIGGNSNQPQHFGDGTRLSIL.

The V gene is TRBV15, the J gene TRBJ1-1, with TRBD1 as a possible D gene (6 bases). The V gene lost 5 bases and the J gene lost 0 bases, with 13 bases spanning the gap. This CDR3 contains 15 residues. Germline assignment: CDR1 LNHNV and CDR2 YYDKDF (reference sequence). The DNA of the CDR3 is TGTGCCACCAGCTCTCGACAGGTAATGAACACTGAAGCTTTCTTT. Protein: CATSSRQVMNTEAFF.

This clone was seen only once. The V and J genes are TRBV27 and TRBJ1-2; 8 nucleotides match TRBD1. J was trimmed by 0 bases and V by 6 bases; bases with no gene match: 15. CDR3 length: 18 amino acids. The germline gives CDR1 MNHEY, CDR2 SMNVEV (reference sequence). The CDR3 loop reads CASRPHEDRAGTNYGYTF. Here the CDR3 DNA reads TGTGCCAGCAGGCCACACGAGGACAGGGCTGGAACTAACTATGGCTACACCTTC.

The rearrangement joins TRBV19 to TRBJ2-3; 10 bases agree with TRBD2. The CDR3 covers 16 residues. The V gene end was trimmed by 3 bases and the J gene end by 3 bases; junction bases not matched to a gene: 6. Germline V gene data show CDR1 as LNHDA and CDR2 as SQIVND (reference sequence). In nucleotides, the CDR3 is TGTGCCAGTAGTATCGCCCCACTAGCGGGAACAGATACGCAGTATTTT. Translating gives CASSIAPLAGTDTQYF.